Detailed here is one T cell receptor (beta chain). The record originates from a study of beta chain features in type 1 diabetes. V gave up 9 bases and J gave up 4 bases, with 14 bases separating them. Germline CDR1 SNHLY, CDR2 FYNNEI. The CDR3 length is 13 residues. Of the isolated RNA, all was reverse transcribed, and so the sequenced material was expressed TCRB transcripts. Sequenced by immunoSEQ multiplex PCR; TCRdb stores in-frame clones only, minus some. The sample shows hundreds of thousands of clones, around 28% of them seen only once. This receptor was taken from a man aged 18-30 years in good health. Sample: naive CD4+ T cells from blood. The rearrangement joins TRBV2 to TRBJ2-3; D is perhaps TRBD1 (5 bases). The CDR3 protein is CASDSFGADTQYF. Written as DNA, the CDR3 is TGTGCCAGTGACAGTTTTGGTGCAGATACGCAGTATTTT.